This T cell receptor (beta chain) comes out of a study of cytomegalovirus exposure and HLA in healthy donors. Background on the study: A later analysis reported the same platform for the 90 to 150 validation repertoires and the roughly 650 first-cohort repertoires.

Trimming cost V 7 bases and J 4 bases; bases outside gene matches: 5. In germline, CDR1 is MNHNY, CDR2 SVGAGI (reference sequence). The CDR3 covers 14 residues. The roughly 120-subject validation cohort, separate from the 666-subject first cohort, included the donors. Note on this clone: Its antigen is unknown.

The study, taken as a whole, reports: Cytomegalovirus-associated TCR beta chains were listed, numbering 164. In vitro, three CMV-associated chains proved specific for CMV antigens.

TCRdb keeps only in-frame clones here, not all; method: immunoSEQ multiplex PCR. Here the sample spans about 170,000 clones, about 96% being singletons. The receptor's source is a woman aged 18 to 35 in good health and CMV-seronegative. The sequenced sample was PBMCs. V usage is TRBV6-6 and J usage is TRBJ2-2, with 8 bases that match TRBD1. DNA for the CDR3: TGTGCCAGCATCTACAGGGGGATCACCGGGGAGCTGTTTTTT. As protein: CASIYRGITGELFF.